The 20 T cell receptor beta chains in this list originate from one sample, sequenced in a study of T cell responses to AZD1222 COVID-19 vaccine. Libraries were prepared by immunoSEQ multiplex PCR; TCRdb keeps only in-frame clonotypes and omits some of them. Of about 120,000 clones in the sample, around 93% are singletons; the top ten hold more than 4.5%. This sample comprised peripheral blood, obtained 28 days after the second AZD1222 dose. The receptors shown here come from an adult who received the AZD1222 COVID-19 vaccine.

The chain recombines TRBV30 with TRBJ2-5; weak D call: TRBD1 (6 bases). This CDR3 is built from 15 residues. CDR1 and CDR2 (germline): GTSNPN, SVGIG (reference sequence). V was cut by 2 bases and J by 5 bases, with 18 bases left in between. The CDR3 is CAWSIYRAVIETQYF. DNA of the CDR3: TGTGCCTGGAGTATATACAGGGCAGTTATCGAGACCCAGTACTTC.

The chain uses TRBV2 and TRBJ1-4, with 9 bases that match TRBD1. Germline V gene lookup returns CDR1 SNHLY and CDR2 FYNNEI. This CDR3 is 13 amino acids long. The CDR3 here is CARTDRGVEKLFF. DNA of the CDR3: TGTGCTAGGACGGACAGGGGTGTGGAAAAACTGTTTTTT.

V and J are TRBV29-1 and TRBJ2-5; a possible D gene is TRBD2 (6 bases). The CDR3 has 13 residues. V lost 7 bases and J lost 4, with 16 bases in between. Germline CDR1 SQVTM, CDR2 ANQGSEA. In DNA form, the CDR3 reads TGCAGCGCCAACGTGAGGGAGGTAGAGACCCAGTACTTC. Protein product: CSANVREVETQYF.

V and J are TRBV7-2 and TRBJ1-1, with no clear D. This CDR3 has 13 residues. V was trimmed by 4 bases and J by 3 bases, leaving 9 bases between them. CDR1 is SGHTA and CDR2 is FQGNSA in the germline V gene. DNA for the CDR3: TGTGCCAGCAGCTCCTACAGAGACACTGAAGCTTTCTTT. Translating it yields CASSSYRDTEAFF.

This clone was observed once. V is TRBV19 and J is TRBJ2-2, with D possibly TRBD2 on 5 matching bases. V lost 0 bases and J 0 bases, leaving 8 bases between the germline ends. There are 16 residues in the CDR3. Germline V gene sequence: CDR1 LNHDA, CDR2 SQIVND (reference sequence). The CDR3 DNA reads TGTGCCAGTAGTATAGATAGCGCAGCGAACACCGGGGAGCTGTTTTTT. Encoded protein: CASSIDSAANTGELFF.

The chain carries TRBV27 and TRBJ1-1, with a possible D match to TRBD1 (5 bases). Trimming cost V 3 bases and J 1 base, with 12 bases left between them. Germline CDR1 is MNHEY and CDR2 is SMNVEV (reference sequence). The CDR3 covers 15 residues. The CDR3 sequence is CASSFGGIQNTEAFF. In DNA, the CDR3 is TGTGCCAGCAGTTTCGGGGGGATTCAGAACACTGAAGCTTTCTTT.

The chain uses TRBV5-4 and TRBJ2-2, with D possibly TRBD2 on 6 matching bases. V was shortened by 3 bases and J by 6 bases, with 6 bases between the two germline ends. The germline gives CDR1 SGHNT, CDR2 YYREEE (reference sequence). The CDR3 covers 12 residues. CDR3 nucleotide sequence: TGTGCCAGCAGCTGGAGGGCCGGGGAGCTGTTTTTT. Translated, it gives CASSWRAGELFF.

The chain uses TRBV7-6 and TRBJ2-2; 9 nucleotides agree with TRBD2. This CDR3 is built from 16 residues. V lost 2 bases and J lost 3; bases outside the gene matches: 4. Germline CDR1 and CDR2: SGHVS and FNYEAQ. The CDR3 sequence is CASSLWASGDTGELFF. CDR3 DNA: TGTGCCAGCAGCTTATGGGCTAGCGGGGACACCGGGGAGCTGTTTTTT.

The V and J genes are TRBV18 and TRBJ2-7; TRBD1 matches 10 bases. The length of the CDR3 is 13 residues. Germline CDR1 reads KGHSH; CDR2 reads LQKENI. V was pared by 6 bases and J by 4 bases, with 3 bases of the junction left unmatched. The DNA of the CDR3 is TGTGCCAGCTCCTGGACAGGGGGATACGAGCAGTACTTC. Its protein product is CASSWTGGYEQYF.

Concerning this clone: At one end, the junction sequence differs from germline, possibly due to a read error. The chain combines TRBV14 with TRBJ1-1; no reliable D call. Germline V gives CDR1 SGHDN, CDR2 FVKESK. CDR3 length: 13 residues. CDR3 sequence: CASNQISSTEAFF. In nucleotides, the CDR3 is TGTGCCAGCAACCAAATCTCGTCCACTGAAGCTTTCTTT. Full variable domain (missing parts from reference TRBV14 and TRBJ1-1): EAGVTQFPSHSVIEKGQTVTLRCDPISGHDNLYWYRRVMGKEIKFLLHFVKESKQDESGMPNNRFLAERTGGTYSTLKVQPAELEDSGVYFCASNQISSTEAFFGQGTRLTVV.

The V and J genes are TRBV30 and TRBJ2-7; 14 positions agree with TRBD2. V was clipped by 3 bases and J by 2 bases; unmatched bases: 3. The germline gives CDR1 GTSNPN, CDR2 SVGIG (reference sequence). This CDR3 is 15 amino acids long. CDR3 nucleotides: TGTGCCTGGAGGGGACTAGCGGGGGTAGCCTACGAGCAGTACTTC. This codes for CAWRGLAGVAYEQYF.

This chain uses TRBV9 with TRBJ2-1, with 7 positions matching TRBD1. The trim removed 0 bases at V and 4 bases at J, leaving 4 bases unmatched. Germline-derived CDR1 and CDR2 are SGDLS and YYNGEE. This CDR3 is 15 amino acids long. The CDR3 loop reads CASSVAPDRYNEQFF. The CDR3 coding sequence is TGTGCCAGCAGCGTAGCGCCGGACAGGTACAATGAGCAGTTCTTC.

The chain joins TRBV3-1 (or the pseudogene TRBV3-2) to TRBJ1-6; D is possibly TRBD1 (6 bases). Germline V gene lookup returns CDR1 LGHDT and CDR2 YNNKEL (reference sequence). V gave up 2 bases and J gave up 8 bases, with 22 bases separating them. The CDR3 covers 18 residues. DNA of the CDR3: TGTGCCAGCAGCCAAAAGGGCCCAGGGGACCCCAGGGATTCACCCCTCCACTTT. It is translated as CASSQKGPGDPRDSPLHF.

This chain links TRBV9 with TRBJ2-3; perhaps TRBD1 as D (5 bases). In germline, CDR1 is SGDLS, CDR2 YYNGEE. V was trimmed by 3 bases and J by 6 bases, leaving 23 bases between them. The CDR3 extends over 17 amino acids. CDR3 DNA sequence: TGTGCCAGCAGCGCCACCGACAGTTTAAGGGGTAGCGATACGCAGTATTTT. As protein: CASSATDSLRGSDTQYF.

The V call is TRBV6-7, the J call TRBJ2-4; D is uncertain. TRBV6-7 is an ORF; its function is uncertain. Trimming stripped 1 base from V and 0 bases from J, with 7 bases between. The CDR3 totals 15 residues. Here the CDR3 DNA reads TGTGCCAGCAGTTACTTTTCAGTAGCCAAAAACATTCAGTACTTC. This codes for CASSYFSVAKNIQYF.

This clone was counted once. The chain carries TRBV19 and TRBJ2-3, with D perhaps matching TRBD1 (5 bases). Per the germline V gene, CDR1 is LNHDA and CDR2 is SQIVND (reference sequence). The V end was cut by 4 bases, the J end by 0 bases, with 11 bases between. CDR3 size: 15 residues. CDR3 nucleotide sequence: TGTGCCAGTAGTACCCAGGGATTAAGCACAGATACGCAGTATTTT. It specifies CASSTQGLSTDTQYF.

This chain's CDR3 is CASREIGGGDTDTQYF. In nucleotides, the CDR3 is TGTGCCAGCAGAGAGATCGGGGGGGGAGACACAGATACGCAGTATTTT. This sequence joins TRBV5-4 and TRBJ2-3; TRBD2 matches 8 bases. Germline V lookup: CDR1 SGHNT, CDR2 YYREEE (reference sequence). The CDR3 loop spans 16 amino acids. Trimming removed 5 bases from V and 2 bases from J; junction bases left unmatched: 10. Complete variable domain (other parts from reference TRBV5-4 and TRBJ2-3): ETGVTQSPTHLIKTRGQQVTLRCSSQSGHNTVSWYQQALGQGPQFIFQYYREEENGRGNFPPRFSGLQFPNYSSELNVNALELDDSALYLCASREIGGGDTDTQYFGPGTRLTVL.

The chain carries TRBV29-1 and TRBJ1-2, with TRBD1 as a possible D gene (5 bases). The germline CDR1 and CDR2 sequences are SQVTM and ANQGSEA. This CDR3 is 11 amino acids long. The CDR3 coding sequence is TGCACCTTGGGCCGGGGGGACGGCTACACCTTC. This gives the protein CTLGRGDGYTF. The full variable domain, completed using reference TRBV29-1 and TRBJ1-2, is SAVISQKPSRDICQRGTSLTIQCQVDSQVTMMFWYRQQPGQSLTLIATANQGSEATYESGFVIDKFPISRPNLTFSTLTVSNMSPEDSSIYLCTLGRGDGYTFGSGTRLTVV.

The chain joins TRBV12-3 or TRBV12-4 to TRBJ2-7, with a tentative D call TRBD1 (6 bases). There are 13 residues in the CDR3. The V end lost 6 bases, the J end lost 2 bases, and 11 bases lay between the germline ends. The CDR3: CASSTPGAYEQYF. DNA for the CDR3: TGTGCCAGCAGCACCCCAGGGGCCTACGAGCAGTACTTC.

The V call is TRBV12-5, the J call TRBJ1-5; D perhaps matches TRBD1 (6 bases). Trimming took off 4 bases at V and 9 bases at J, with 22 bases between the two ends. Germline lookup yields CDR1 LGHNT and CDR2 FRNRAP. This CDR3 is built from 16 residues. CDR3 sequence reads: CASGSFSLLQGSPQHF. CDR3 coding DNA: TGTGCTAGTGGTTCCTTTTCCCTCCTACAGGGATCGCCCCAGCATTTT.